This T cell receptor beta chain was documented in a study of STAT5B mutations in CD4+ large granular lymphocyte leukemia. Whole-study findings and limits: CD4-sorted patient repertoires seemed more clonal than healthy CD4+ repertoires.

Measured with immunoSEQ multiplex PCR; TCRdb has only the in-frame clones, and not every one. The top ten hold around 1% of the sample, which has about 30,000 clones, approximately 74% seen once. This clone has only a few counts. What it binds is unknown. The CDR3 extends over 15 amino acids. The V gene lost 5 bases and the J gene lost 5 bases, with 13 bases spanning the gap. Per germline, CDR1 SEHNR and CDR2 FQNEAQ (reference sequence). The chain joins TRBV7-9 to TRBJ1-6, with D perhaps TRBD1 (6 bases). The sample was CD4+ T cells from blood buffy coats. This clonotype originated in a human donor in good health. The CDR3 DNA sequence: TGTGCCAGCAGCACCTCGACAGGCGATAATTCACCCCTCCACTTT. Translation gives CASSTSTGDNSPLHF.